The present T cell receptor beta chain was sequenced within a study of CD8 T cells in ankylosing spondylitis. Via MiXCR, TCRdb re-called the 5' RACE reads, giving one row per CDR3 protein. The table has 250,000 to 350,000 distinct CDR3 sequences, roughly 20% seen once; the top ten hold around 3.2%. This clonotype was seen a handful of times. Input material: blood, either unsorted or a sorted T cell fraction (not recorded which). The clonotype comes from a female donor with ankylosing spondylitis or in good health (not recorded which).

In DNA form, the CDR3 reads TGTGCCAGCAGTCGGGGACTACCGCAGGGGAGTGCCGGGGAGCTGTTTTTT. This gives the protein CASSRGLPQGSAGELFF. J is TRBJ2-2 and V is TRBV6-2 or TRBV6-3; weak D call: TRBD2 (7 bases). The V and J ends lost 5 bases and 6 bases respectively, with 22 bases between them. Per the germline V gene, CDR1 is MNHEY and CDR2 is SVGEGT. The CDR3 covers 17 residues.